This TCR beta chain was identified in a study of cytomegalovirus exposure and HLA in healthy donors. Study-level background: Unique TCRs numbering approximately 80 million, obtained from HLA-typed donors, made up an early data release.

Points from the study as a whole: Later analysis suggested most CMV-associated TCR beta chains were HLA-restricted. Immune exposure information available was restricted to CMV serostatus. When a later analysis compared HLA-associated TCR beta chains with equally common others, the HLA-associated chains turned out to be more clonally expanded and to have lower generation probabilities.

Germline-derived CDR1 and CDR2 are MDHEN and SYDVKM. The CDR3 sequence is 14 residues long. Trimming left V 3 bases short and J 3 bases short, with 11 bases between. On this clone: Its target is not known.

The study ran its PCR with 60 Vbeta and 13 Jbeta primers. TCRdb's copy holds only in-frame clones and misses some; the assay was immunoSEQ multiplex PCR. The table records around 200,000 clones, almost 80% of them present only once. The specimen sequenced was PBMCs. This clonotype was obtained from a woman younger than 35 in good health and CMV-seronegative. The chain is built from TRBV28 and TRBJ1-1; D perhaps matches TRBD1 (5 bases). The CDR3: CASSLADKDTEAFF. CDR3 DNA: TGTGCCAGCAGTTTGGCGGACAAAGACACTGAAGCTTTCTTT.